One and the same sample provided the 5 T cell receptor beta chains below, sequenced in a study of CD8 T cells in Susac syndrome. Random hexamers primed reverse transcription of 0.5 to 1 ug RNA. Each CDR3 protein gets one entry after TCRdb re-called the immunoSEQ multiplex PCR reads with MiXCR. The table has approximately 150,000 distinct CDR3 sequences, over 85% seen once. The sequenced material came from CD4+ T cells from PBMCs. These receptors all come from a human donor with multiple sclerosis.

This chain uses TRBV29-1 with TRBJ2-6; the D gene is possibly TRBD2 (5 bases). Trimming shortened V by 4 bases and J by 3 bases, and 7 bases separated the two germline ends. The V gene's germline CDR1 is SQVTM and CDR2 ANQGSEA. This CDR3 contains 13 residues. The CDR3 loop is CSVAGFGANVLTF. The CDR3 DNA follows: TGCAGCGTTGCGGGGTTTGGGGCCAACGTCCTGACTTTC.

V is TRBV6-1 and J is TRBJ2-7; 8 bases align to TRBD2. In germline, CDR1 is MNHNS, CDR2 SASEGT. The junction had 23 bases not matched to a gene; V was cut back by 8 bases and J by 2 bases. The CDR3 runs 19 residues. The DNA of the CDR3 is TGTGCCAGCCGCCCTCTCCAGAAATTCATAGCGGGGATTCCCTACGAGCAGTACTTC. Its translation: CASRPLQKFIAGIPYEQYF.

The chain recombines TRBV4-1 with TRBJ2-7, with D perhaps TRBD1 (5 bases). Between the trimmed V and J ends, which lost 4 bases and 4 bases, there was a span of 14 bases. The CDR3 extends over 14 amino acids. From germline, CDR1 is MGHRA and CDR2 YSYEKL. The DNA for the CDR3 is TGCGCCAGCAGCCTTCAGGGAAATGGGTACGAGCAGTACTTC. This encodes CASSLQGNGYEQYF.

The chain uses TRBV30 and TRBJ2-1; D gene unclear. Per the germline V gene, CDR1 is GTSNPN and CDR2 is SVGIG (reference sequence). The CDR3 is 11 amino acids. The V end lost 4 bases, the J end lost 3 bases, and 4 bases lay between the germline ends. The CDR3 reads CAWKIYNEQFF. The CDR3 DNA reads as TGTGCCTGGAAGATCTACAATGAGCAGTTCTTC.

The gene calls are TRBV30 and TRBJ1-1, with D perhaps matching TRBD1 (6 bases). CDR1 GTSNPN and CDR2 SVGIG come from the germline V gene (reference sequence). The CDR3 consists of 14 residues. The V end was cut by 3 bases, the J end by 10 bases, with 21 bases between. In nucleotides, the CDR3 is TGTGCCTGGAGACACAAACAGGGCTCCAGGGGAGCTTTCTTT. The encoded protein is CAWRHKQGSRGAFF.